This is a list of T cell receptor beta chains from one sample in a study of blood T cell repertoires in COVID-19. Repertoires were generated with immunoSEQ multiplex PCR, while TCRdb's copy carries only in-frame clones and drops some. The sample has approximately 43,000 clones; 65% to 85% are singletons. Sequenced input: peripheral blood. The source of these receptors is a man in his forties with active or convalescent COVID-19. Each CDR3 is given with its conserved first and last residue. A D gene is named only where the DNA matches it firmly. A clone size is listed for some rows: how often the clone was seen (once, few, many), or a class if it is expanded.

NA TRBJ1-5 TRBV19 once TGTGCCAGTAGGCAGGGGCTAAACAATCAGCCCCAGCATTTT CASRQGLNNQPQHF
TRBD2 TRBJ2-7 TRBV7-2 NA TGTGCCAGCAGCTTAGTGGGGGGGAAGGGATACGAGCAGTACTTC CASSLVGGKGYEQYF
NA TRBJ1-1 TRBV5-4 NA TGTGCCAGCAGCCCCGCAAAGGACACCTCCCCTTACGCTGAAGCTTTCTTT CASSPAKDTSPYAEAFF
NA TRBJ2-1 TRBV7-6 few TGTGCCAGCAGACCGGGGCCTGGACGGACTAACAATGAGCAGTTCTTC CASRPGPGRTNNEQFF
NA TRBJ1-2 TRBV5-1 NA TGCGCCAGCAGCTTGGGGGCGGGAGAGAACTATGGCTACACCTTC CASSLGAGENYGYTF
NA TRBJ1-1 TRBV30 NA TGTGCCTGGACCCTGGGGGGACCCGTTTTCGCTGAAGCTTTCTTT CAWTLGGPVFAEAFF
NA TRBJ1-6 TRBV11-3 NA TGTGCCAGCAGCTTAGAAATCGGGAATTCACCCCTCCACTTT CASSLEIGNSPLHF
NA TRBJ1-5 TRBV12-5 NA TGTGCTAGTTACCCCTCGGGGGGCGGTCAGCCCCAGCATTTT CASYPSGGGQPQHF
TRBD1 TRBJ1-2 TRBV5-1 NA TGCGCCAGCAGCTTGGGGACAGGGTACTATGGCTACACCTTC CASSLGTGYYGYTF
TRBD1 TRBJ2-5 TRBV5-1 NA TGCGCCAGCAGCGTAGCCGATCGACAGGGGAAAAGCGCGACCCAGTACTTC CASSVADRQGKSATQYF
NA TRBJ1-2 TRBV7-2 few TGTGCCAGCAGCTTATATTTTGGCTACACCTTC CASSLYFGYTF
TRBD2 TRBJ2-1 TRBV7-3 NA TGTGCCAGCAGCCGGCCTGGGCGGGGGGGAAACAATGAGCAGTTCTTC CASSRPGRGGNNEQFF
NA TRBJ1-2 TRBV2 NA TGTGCCAGCAGATCCTCCCAGGTTAAGCCTTATGGCTACACCTTC CASRSSQVKPYGYTF
TRBD1 TRBJ2-1 TRBV7-9 NA TGTGCCAGCAGCGGACAGGGGCGCAGCTCCTACAATGAGCAGTTCTTC CASSGQGRSSYNEQFF
NA TRBJ2-1 TRBV5-1 NA TGCGCCAGCAGGGTGGGCCCCTCCAGCTCCTACAATGAGCAGTTCTTC CASRVGPSSSYNEQFF
TRBD1 TRBJ1-6 TRBV30 NA TGTGCCTGGGACAGGGGGACTTCACCCCTCCACTTT CAWDRGTSPLHF
NA TRBJ1-2 TRBV3-1/TRBV3-2 NA TGTGCCAGCAGGTTAGGAGGCGGAGGCTACACCTTC CASRLGGGGYTF
NA TRBJ2-7 TRBV3-1/TRBV3-2 NA TGTGCCAGCAGCCAAGCCGGTGGTACGAGTTCCTACGAGCAGTACTTC CASSQAGGTSSYEQYF
TRBD1 TRBJ1-2 TRBV25-1 few TGTGCCAGCAGAAACTCCGGGACAGGGAACGGCTACACCTTC CASRNSGTGNGYTF
TRBD1 TRBJ1-4 TRBV5-1 NA TGCGCCAGCAGCTTGGGGGACAGGGGGGAAAAACTGTTTTTT CASSLGDRGEKLFF
NA TRBJ2-1 TRBV6-6 NA TGTGCCAGCCAAACCGATACAGGCAAGAATGAGCAGTTCTTC CASQTDTGKNEQFF
TRBD1 TRBJ1-2 TRBV30 NA TGTGCCCTTGCGTGGGGACAGATCTATGGCTACACCTTC CALAWGQIYGYTF
NA TRBJ2-1 TRBV29-1 NA TGCAGCGTTGAAATAGTTTCCTACAATGAGCAGTTCTTC CSVEIVSYNEQFF
TRBD1 TRBJ1-1 TRBV3-1/TRBV3-2 NA TGTGCCAGCAGCCAAGGAGGACAGGGGGCTTTCTTT CASSQGGQGAFF